The sequence of this TCR beta chain was determined in a study of blood T cell repertoires in COVID-19. At the level of the study: Both acute and convalescent COVID-19 samples were obtained from the United States, Italy and Spain. The cDNA or gDNA used as material had been derived from T cells, B-cell-depleted T cells, or PBMCs.

As originally analysed: Estimation of nucleated cell counts relied on the amplification of reference gene primers. Assay used: immunoSEQ multiplex PCR; TCRdb lists only in-frame clones, some missing. The D gene and trimming were derived from the DNA, and the V and J assignments and clone size from that table. The sample contains about 140,000 clones, 80% to 85% of which appear only once. Germline CDR1 SSHAT, CDR2 FNYEAQ (reference sequence). The CDR3 covers 16 residues. Regarding this clone: An end of the junction does not agree with germline; a read error may underlie this.

The sequencing sample was made of peripheral blood. The TCR sequence derives from a human donor in a cohort sampled during active COVID-19. The chain has TRBV7-7 and TRBJ2-5; 13 nucleotides align to TRBD2. The CDR3 is CASSMGLAGLGETQYF. For the CDR3, the DNA is TGTGCTAGCAGCATGGGACTAGCGGGGTTGGGGGAGACCCAGTACTTC.